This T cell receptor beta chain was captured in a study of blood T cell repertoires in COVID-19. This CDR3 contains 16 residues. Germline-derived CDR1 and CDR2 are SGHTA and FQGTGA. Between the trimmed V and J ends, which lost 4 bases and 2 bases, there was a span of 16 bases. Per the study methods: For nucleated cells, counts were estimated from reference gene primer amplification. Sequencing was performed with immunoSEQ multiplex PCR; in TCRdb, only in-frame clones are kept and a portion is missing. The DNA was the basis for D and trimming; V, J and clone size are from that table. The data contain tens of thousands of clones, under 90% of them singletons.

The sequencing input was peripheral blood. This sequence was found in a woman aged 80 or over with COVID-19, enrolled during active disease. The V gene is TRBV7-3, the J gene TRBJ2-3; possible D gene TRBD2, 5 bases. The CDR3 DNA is TGTGCCAGCAGCTCCAATACGGGCGGACTCACAGATACGCAGTATTTT. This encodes CASSSNTGGLTDTQYF.